The clone carrying this T cell receptor beta chain came up once. This specimen includes other DNA sequences encoding the same CDR3. Measured with immunoSEQ multiplex PCR; TCRdb has only the in-frame clones, and not every one. The sample records around 1.9 million clones, approximately 94% being singletons. CD45RO-negative, CCR7-selected cells formed the naive CD8 fraction, which excluded terminally differentiated effector memory CD45RA+ cells. This entry comes from a study of shared clonotypes between healthy human individuals. CDR1 and CDR2 (germline): SNHLY, FYNNEI. CDR3 length: 16 residues. V was shortened by 1 base and J by 0 bases, with 10 bases between the two germline ends.

Sequencing input: naive CD8+ T cells from PBMCs. The chain joins TRBV2 to TRBJ2-1; D remains unclear. The source of this sequence is a man younger than 35 in good health. Some clones in this sample may be carry-over from other donors' samples. The CDR3 bases are TGTGCCAGCAGTGAAGGCCCGAGTAGCTCCTACAATGAGCAGTTCTTC. Translation: CASSEGPSSSYNEQFF.